A single sample gave rise to the 13 T cell receptor beta chains below, sequenced in a study of T cells after yellow fever vaccination. TCRdb re-analysed the 5' RACE reads in MiXCR, keeping a single row per CDR3 protein. The profile shows about 73,000 distinct CDR3 sequences, 7.5% to 9% of them singletons. The specimen comprised CD8+ T cells sorted from PBMCs, sampled on the day of the yellow fever booster vaccination. Receptor source: a man aged 25 to 40 who received the YFV17D yellow fever vaccine.

Only a few counts were recorded for this clonotype. The chain is built from TRBV10-3 and TRBJ2-7; D call uncertain. The CDR3 consists of 14 residues. CDR1 and CDR2 from the germline V gene are ENHRY and SYGVKD. The ends were cut back, 6 bases at V and 3 bases at J, with 15 bases in the middle. The CDR3 coding sequence is TGTGCCATCAGCGGAGAAGGGATCAACTACGAGCAGTACTTC. It yields the protein CAISGEGINYEQYF.

The J gene is TRBJ2-7, the V gene TRBV27; D is unclear. From germline, CDR1 is MNHEY and CDR2 SMNVEV (reference sequence). Trimming left V 5 bases short and J 2 bases short, with 10 bases between. The CDR3 extends over 13 amino acids. This CDR3 reads CASSPTAPYEQYF. DNA for the CDR3: TGTGCCAGCAGTCCGACCGCCCCCTACGAGCAGTACTTC.

This clonotype was detected a few times. The rearrangement links TRBV7-2 to TRBJ2-3; possibly TRBD2 for D (5 bases). Trimming left V 7 bases short and J 5 bases short, with 7 bases between. The CDR3 runs to 11 residues. CDR1 and CDR2 from the germline V gene are SGHTA and FQGNSA. The CDR3 DNA is TGTGCCAGCATGGCGGGAGATACGCAGTATTTT. This sequence encodes CASMAGDTQYF.

This clonotype has more than one count but fewer than ten. The rearrangement uses TRBV20-1 and TRBJ2-7; no clear D gene. The CDR3 consists of 11 residues. Deletions cut 1 base from V and 3 bases from J, with 4 bases between. The germline gives CDR1 DFQATT, CDR2 SNEGSKA (reference sequence). Written as DNA, the CDR3 is TGCAGTGCTAGAGTAGACTACGAGCAGTACTTC. Translated: CSARVDYEQYF.

This chain links TRBV29-1 with TRBJ2-5; D unclear. Germline CDR1 and CDR2: SQVTM and ANQGSEA. V was clipped by 1 base and J by 6 bases, with 12 bases between them. This CDR3 region has 13 residues. This CDR3 is CSVEGQAVQTQYF. For the CDR3, the DNA is TGCAGCGTTGAAGGGCAGGCTGTACAGACCCAGTACTTC.

J is TRBJ2-1 and V is TRBV20-1; 8 positions agree with TRBD2. Trimming took 0 bases from V and 8 from J; bases not matched to a gene: 6. The CDR3 is made up of 14 amino acids. Per germline, CDR1 DFQATT and CDR2 SNEGSKA (reference sequence). The CDR3 bases are TGCAGTGCTAGAGATCGAGCGGGAGCGTATGAGCAGTTCTTC. As protein: CSARDRAGAYEQFF.

This clonotype showed up just a few times. V usage is TRBV13 and J usage is TRBJ2-7; TRBD1 aligns across 8 bases. This CDR3 is 16 amino acids long. Looked up from germline, CDR1 is PRHDT and CDR2 is FYEKMQ (reference sequence). V shed 3 bases, J shed 3 bases, and the junction held 10 bases outside the gene matches. As DNA, the CDR3 is TGTGCCAGCAGCTTGCAGGGGGCTACACCCTACTACGAGCAGTACTTC. This sequence encodes CASSLQGATPYYEQYF.

This clonotype was observed a handful of times. The chain uses TRBV4-3 and TRBJ2-7; D is unresolved. Germline loops: CDR1 LGHNA, CDR2 YSLEER. The CDR3 has 15 amino acids. With 1 base removed from V and 4 bases from J, the gap between germline ends came to 14 bases. The DNA for the CDR3 is TGCGCCAGCAGCCAAGTGTCGGAGCCAACTTACGAGCAGTACTTC. This translates into CASSQVSEPTYEQYF.

The chain recombines TRBV28 with TRBJ2-7; D remains unclear. Trimming took off 6 bases at V and 2 bases at J, with 11 bases between the two ends. The CDR3 extends over 13 amino acids. Germline CDR1 MDHEN, CDR2 SYDVKM. CDR3 loop: CASSPLFPYEQYF. The CDR3 region has the DNA TGTGCCAGCAGCCCGCTGTTTCCCTACGAGCAGTACTTC.

This chain uses TRBV11-2 with TRBJ1-2; 11 bases fit TRBD1. The germline gives CDR1 SGHAT, CDR2 FQNNGV. The CDR3 loop spans 16 amino acids. J lost 8 bases, V lost 2 bases, and 10 bases had no gene match. CDR3 sequence (DNA): TGTGCCAGCAGCTTATGGATCCGGACAGGGGGCGCGGGCTACACCTTC. It is translated as CASSLWIRTGGAGYTF.

The table lists this clonotype with a few counts. The CDR3 reads CATSTTGTSGRGVGFF. CDR3 in DNA: TGTGCCACCAGCACGACCGGGACTAGCGGGAGGGGGGTAGGGTTCTTC. This chain joins TRBV15 and TRBJ2-1; 16 bases match TRBD2. Germline CDR1 LNHNV, CDR2 YYDKDF (reference sequence). The junction had 12 bases not matched to a gene; V was cut back by 4 bases and J by 15 bases. This CDR3 has 16 residues.

This clonotype was detected ten times or more. The CDR3 region is CASNQDFGGEQFF. In DNA form, the CDR3 reads TGTGCCAGCAACCAGGACTTCGGGGGTGAGCAGTTCTTC. This rearrangement joins TRBV14 to TRBJ2-1, with a weak D call TRBD2 (6 bases). The germline V gene has CDR1 SGHDN and CDR2 FVKESK. V lost 7 bases to trimming and J lost 9 bases, with 16 bases between them. This CDR3 spans 13 amino acids.

The chain uses TRBV7-9 and TRBJ2-7; 12 bases agree with TRBD2. Germline CDR1 is SEHNR and CDR2 is FQNEAQ (reference sequence). J lost 7 bases, V lost 3 bases, and 13 bases had no gene match. The CDR3 contains 17 residues. Here the CDR3 reads CASSFRLAGDQLREQYF. Here the CDR3 DNA reads TGTGCCAGCAGCTTTCGACTAGCGGGAGACCAATTACGAGAGCAGTACTTC. Full variable domain (rest looked up from reference TRBV7-9 and TRBJ2-7): DTGVSQNPRHKITKRGQNVTFRCDPISEHNRLYWYRQTLGQGPEFLTYFQNEAQLEKSRLLSDRFSAERPKGSFSTLEIQRTEQGDSAMYLCASSFRLAGDQLREQYFGPGTRLTVT.